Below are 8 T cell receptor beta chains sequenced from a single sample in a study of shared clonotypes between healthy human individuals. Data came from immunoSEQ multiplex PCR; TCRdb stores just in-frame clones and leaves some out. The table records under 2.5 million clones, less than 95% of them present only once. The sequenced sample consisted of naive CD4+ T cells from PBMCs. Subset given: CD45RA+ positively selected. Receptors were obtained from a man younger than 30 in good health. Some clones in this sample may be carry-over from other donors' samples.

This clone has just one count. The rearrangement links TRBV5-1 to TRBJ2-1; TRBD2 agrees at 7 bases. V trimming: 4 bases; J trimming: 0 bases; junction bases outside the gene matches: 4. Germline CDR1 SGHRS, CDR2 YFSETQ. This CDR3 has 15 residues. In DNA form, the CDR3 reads TGCGCCAGCAGCCGGAGCGGGGACTCCTACAATGAGCAGTTCTTC. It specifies CASSRSGDSYNEQFF. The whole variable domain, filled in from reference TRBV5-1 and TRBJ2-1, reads KAGVTQTPRYLIKTRGQQVTLSCSPISGHRSVSWYQQTPGQGLQFLFEYFSETQRNKGNFPGRFSGRQFSNSRSEMNVSTLELGDSALYLCASSRSGDSYNEQFFGPGTRLTVL.

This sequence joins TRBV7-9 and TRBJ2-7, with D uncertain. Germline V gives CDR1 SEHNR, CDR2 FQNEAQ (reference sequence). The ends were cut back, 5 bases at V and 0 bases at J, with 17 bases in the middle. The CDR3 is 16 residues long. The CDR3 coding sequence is TGTGCCAGCAGCCCCCTTTCACCTTCCCCCTCCTACGAGCAGTACTTC. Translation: CASSPLSPSPSYEQYF. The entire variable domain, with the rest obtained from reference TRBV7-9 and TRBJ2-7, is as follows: DTGVSQNPRHKITKRGQNVTFRCDPISEHNRLYWYRQTLGQGPEFLTYFQNEAQLEKSRLLSDRFSAERPKGSFSTLEIQRTEQGDSAMYLCASSPLSPSPSYEQYFGPGTRLTVT.

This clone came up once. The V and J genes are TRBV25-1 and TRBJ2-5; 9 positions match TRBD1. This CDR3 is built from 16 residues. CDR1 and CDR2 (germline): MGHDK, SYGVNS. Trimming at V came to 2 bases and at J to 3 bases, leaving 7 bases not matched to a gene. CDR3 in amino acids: CASSELYWTGEETQYF. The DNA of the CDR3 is TGTGCCAGCAGTGAACTATACTGGACAGGGGAAGAGACCCAGTACTTC.

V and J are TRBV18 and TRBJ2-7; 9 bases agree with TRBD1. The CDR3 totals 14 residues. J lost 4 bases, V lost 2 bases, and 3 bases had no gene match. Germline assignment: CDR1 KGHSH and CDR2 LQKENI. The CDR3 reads CASSPVQGAYEQYF. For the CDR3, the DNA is TGTGCCAGCTCACCAGTACAGGGGGCTTACGAGCAGTACTTC.

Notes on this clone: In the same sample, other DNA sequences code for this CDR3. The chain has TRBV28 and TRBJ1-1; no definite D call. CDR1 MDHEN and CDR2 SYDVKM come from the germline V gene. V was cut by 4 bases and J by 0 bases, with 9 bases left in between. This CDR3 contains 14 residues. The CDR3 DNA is TGTGCCAGCAGTTCGCCTGGGATGAACACTGAAGCTTTCTTT. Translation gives CASSSPGMNTEAFF.

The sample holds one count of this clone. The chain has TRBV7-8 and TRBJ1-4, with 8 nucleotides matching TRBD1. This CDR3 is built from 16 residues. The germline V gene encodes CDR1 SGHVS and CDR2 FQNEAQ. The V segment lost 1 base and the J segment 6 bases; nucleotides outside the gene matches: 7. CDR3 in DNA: TGTGCCAGCAGCTTAGAGGGCACAGGGGGTTATGAAAAACTGTTTTTT. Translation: CASSLEGTGGYEKLFF.

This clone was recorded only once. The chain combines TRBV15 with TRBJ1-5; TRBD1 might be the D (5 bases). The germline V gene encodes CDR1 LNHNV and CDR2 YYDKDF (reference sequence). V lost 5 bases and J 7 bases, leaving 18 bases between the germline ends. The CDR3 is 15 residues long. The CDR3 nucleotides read TGTGCCACCAGCGGGGGAGGCTTCGACAGACAGCCCCAGCATTTT. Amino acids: CATSGGGFDRQPQHF. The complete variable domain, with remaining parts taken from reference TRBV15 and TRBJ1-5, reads DAMVIQNPRYQVTQFGKPVTLSCSQTLNHNVMYWYQQKSSQAPKLLFHYYDKDFNNEADTPDNFQSRRPNTSFCFLDIRSPGLGDTAMYLCATSGGGFDRQPQHFGDGTRLSIL.

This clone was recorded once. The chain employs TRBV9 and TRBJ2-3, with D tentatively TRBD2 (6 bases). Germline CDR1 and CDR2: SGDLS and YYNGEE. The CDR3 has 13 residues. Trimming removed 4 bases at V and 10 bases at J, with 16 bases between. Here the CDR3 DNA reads TGTGCCAGCAGCTTGGGGGGTGCAGTGGCGCAGTATTTT. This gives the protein CASSLGGAVAQYF.